The text below deals with one T cell receptor (beta chain). Its antigen is undetermined. Each CDR3 protein gets one entry after TCRdb re-called the reads with MiXCR. This table has 200,000 to 250,000 distinct CDR3 sequences, 12% appearing once. This entry belongs to a study of T cell repertoires in cytomegalovirus infection. In the study overall: It can be stated that public TCR beta signatures indicated CMV infection as well as a matching HLA type.

The trim removed 3 bases at V and 0 bases at J, leaving 17 bases unmatched. The CDR3 runs 19 residues. Germline loops: CDR1 DFQATT, CDR2 SNEGSKA (reference sequence). Study-wide results and limits: The ex vivo response showed dominance by HLA-C-restricted CMV-specific TCR beta clonotypes.

V is TRBV20-1 and J is TRBJ2-1; 7 bases align to TRBD1. This TCR was sampled from a human donor in good health (CMV status not recorded). Some clones in this sample may be carry-over from other donors' samples. Sequencing was done on a sample of PBMCs. CDR3 protein: CSASLLGRGGSSSYNEQFF. Written as DNA, the CDR3 is TGCAGTGCTAGTTTGCTTGGTAGAGGGGGCTCGAGCTCCTACAATGAGCAGTTCTTC.